The 18 T cell receptor beta chains below all came from one sample that was sequenced in a study of identical twins. TCRdb reanalysed the 5' RACE reads using MiXCR and keeps one entry per CDR3 protein. The top ten clones hold more than 3.5% of a sample with a few hundred thousand distinct CDR3 sequences, 10% to 15% of them seen once. Separately, the same data were catalogued under a study of yellow fever vaccine responses in identical twins.

The sample comprised memory (CD45RO+) T cells sorted from blood. These receptors all stem from a woman aged 18 to 35 in good health.

The chain links TRBV6-4 to TRBJ2-1; D uncertain. CDR3 size: 15 residues. The germline V gene has CDR1 MRHNA and CDR2 SNTAGT. Trimming took off 6 bases at V and 1 base at J, with 13 bases between the two ends. CDR3 DNA sequence: TGTGCCAGCAGCCCGCAGGCGGCGTCCTACAATGAGCAGTTCTTC. Its translation: CASSPQAASYNEQFF.

This clonotype was observed many times. The genes are TRBV6-4 and TRBJ2-6; no clear D. The CDR3 consists of 15 residues. From germline, CDR1 is MRHNA and CDR2 SNTAGT. V lost 2 bases, J lost 2 bases, and 7 bases lay in between. The CDR3 spells CASSDEKAGANVLTF. CDR3 in DNA: TGTGCCAGCAGTGACGAGAAGGCTGGGGCCAACGTCCTGACTTTC.

The V gene is TRBV9, the J gene TRBJ2-3; D ambiguous. The V gene's germline CDR1 is SGDLS and CDR2 YYNGEE. This CDR3 spans 15 amino acids. Trimming stripped 0 bases from V and 0 bases from J, with 8 bases between. This CDR3 is CASSVVASSTDTQYF. The CDR3 nucleotides are TGTGCCAGCAGCGTAGTTGCTTCTAGCACAGATACGCAGTATTTT.

V and J are TRBV12-3 or TRBV12-4 and TRBJ2-1; 10 positions match TRBD1. With V trimmed by 6 bases and J by 8 bases, 4 bases remained unmatched. The CDR3 runs to 13 residues. The CDR3 DNA follows: TGTGCCAGCAGACCGGGACAGGGGTATGAGCAGTTCTTC. Translation: CASRPGQGYEQFF.

This clonotype was recorded a few times. The rearrangement links TRBV2 to TRBJ2-3; no clear D. CDR3 length: 15 amino acids. The ends were cut back, 4 bases at V and 1 base at J, with 12 bases in the middle. Per germline, CDR1 SNHLY and CDR2 FYNNEI. The CDR3 region has the DNA TGTGCCAGCAGTGTAGGGTCTACTCGCACAGATACGCAGTATTTT. It is translated as CASSVGSTRTDTQYF.

This clonotype was picked up a small number of times. The chain joins TRBV10-1 to TRBJ2-2; D call uncertain. This CDR3 is built from 13 residues. The germline V and J ends were trimmed by 4 bases and 4 bases, with 7 bases remaining between them. Germline assignment: CDR1 WNHNN and CDR2 SYGVQD (reference sequence). The chain's CDR3 is CASSVSVTGELFF. The CDR3 region has the DNA TGCGCCAGCAGTGTTAGTGTCACCGGGGAGCTGTTTTTT.

The chain couples TRBV15 to TRBJ2-1, with a possible D match to TRBD2 (6 bases). V dropped 4 bases and J dropped 0 bases, with 25 bases sitting between them. The CDR3 consists of 20 residues. Germline assignment: CDR1 LNHNV and CDR2 YYDKDF (reference sequence). Here the CDR3 reads CATSTAGGVGALSSYNEQFF. CDR3 DNA sequence: TGTGCCACCAGCACTGCCGGGGGTGTTGGGGCGTTAAGCTCCTACAATGAGCAGTTCTTC.

This clonotype was detected only a few times. The CDR3 spells CASSIQTGESPLHF. For the CDR3, the DNA is TGTGCCAGTAGTATCCAGACAGGGGAGTCACCCCTCCACTTT. The rearrangement links TRBV19 to TRBJ1-6; 8 bases map to TRBD1. Per germline, CDR1 LNHDA and CDR2 SQIVND (reference sequence). Trimming took 3 bases from V and 10 from J; bases not matched to a gene: 5. This CDR3 is 14 amino acids long. Full variable domain (missing parts from reference TRBV19 and TRBJ1-6): DGGITQSPKYLFRKEGQNVTLSCEQNLNHDAMYWYRQDPGQGLRLIYYSQIVNDFQKGDIAEGYSVSREKKESFPLTVTSAQKNPTAFYLCASSIQTGESPLHFGNGTRLTVT.

This clonotype was detected many times. J is TRBJ2-3 and V is TRBV10-3; D uncertain. The CDR3 is 12 residues long. The V end lost 5 bases, the J end lost 3 bases, and 6 bases lay between the germline ends. CDR1 and CDR2 (germline): ENHRY, SYGVKD. This CDR3 reads CAISPQTDTQYF. The CDR3 bases are TGTGCCATCAGTCCTCAGACAGATACGCAGTATTTT.

The J gene is TRBJ2-1, the V gene TRBV7-9; 7 bases are shared with TRBD1. The CDR3 has 11 residues. V trimming: 5 bases; J trimming: 15 bases; junction bases outside the gene matches: 7. CDR1 is SEHNR and CDR2 is FQNEAQ in the germline V gene (reference sequence). This chain's CDR3 is CASSPRQGPFF. The CDR3 region has the DNA TGTGCCAGCAGCCCCCGACAGGGTCCGTTCTTC.

This clonotype has a handful of counts. The chain joins TRBV21-1 to TRBJ2-1; TRBD2, the table's D call, lacks a check against the DNA. TRBV21-1 is assigned pseudogene status. This CDR3 spans 17 amino acids. As DNA, the CDR3 is TGTGCCAGCAGCTCCCGCCTGACTAGAGTAACCTACAATGAGCAGTTCTTC. Protein product: CASSSRLTRVTYNEQFF.

The J gene is TRBJ2-6, the V gene TRBV30; TRBD2 is a possible D gene (5 bases). Germline V gene data show CDR1 as GTSNPN and CDR2 as SVGIG (reference sequence). This CDR3 spans 15 amino acids. Trimming took off 0 bases at V and 0 bases at J, with 6 bases between the two ends. The CDR3 loop is CAWSVGLSGANVLTF. CDR3 DNA: TGTGCCTGGAGTGTAGGACTCTCTGGGGCCAACGTCCTGACTTTC.

This clonotype was observed a few times. The rearrangement links TRBV7-9 to TRBJ2-5, with D maybe TRBD1 (5 bases). Trimming stripped 8 bases from V and 3 bases from J, with 13 bases between. The CDR3 runs to 13 residues. CDR1 SEHNR and CDR2 FQNEAQ come from the germline V gene (reference sequence). The CDR3 DNA reads TGTGCCAGCTCCGAGACAGACAAAGAGACCCAGTACTTC. It yields the protein CASSETDKETQYF. Combining the CDR3 with reference TRBV7-9 and TRBJ2-5 gives the whole variable domain DTGVSQNPRHKITKRGQNVTFRCDPISEHNRLYWYRQTLGQGPEFLTYFQNEAQLEKSRLLSDRFSAERPKGSFSTLEIQRTEQGDSAMYLCASSETDKETQYFGPGTRLLVL.

This clonotype was counted between two and nine times. The chain is built from TRBV7-2 and TRBJ2-5; 10 bases line up with TRBD1. The CDR3 has 16 residues. Trimming cost V 2 bases and J 4 bases; bases outside gene matches: 7. The V gene's germline CDR1 is SGHTA and CDR2 FQGNSA. Here the CDR3 reads CASSLTGTGVGETQYF. The CDR3 bases are TGTGCCAGCAGCTTAACCGGGACAGGGGTGGGAGAGACCCAGTACTTC.

This clonotype was seen repeatedly, ten times or more. This chain's CDR3 is CASSQVDLGVFSYNEQFF. The CDR3 DNA is TGCGCCAGCAGCCAAGTAGATCTGGGGGTTTTCTCCTACAATGAGCAGTTCTTC. J is TRBJ2-1 and V is TRBV4-1, with D perhaps being TRBD1 or TRBD2 (5 bases each). The CDR3 consists of 18 residues. Germline V gene sequence: CDR1 MGHRA, CDR2 YSYEKL. Trimming pared 1 base from V and 0 bases from J, leaving 16 bases between.

There are a few counts of this clonotype. The chain employs TRBV29-1 and TRBJ1-1; weak D call: TRBD1 (5 bases). CDR1 is SQVTM, CDR2 ANQGSEA, per germline. CDR3 length equals 14 residues. Deletions cut 0 bases from V and 7 bases from J, with 15 bases between. The CDR3 loop reads CSVEDPREGGEAFF. The CDR3 region has the DNA TGCAGCGTTGAAGACCCCAGGGAAGGAGGTGAAGCTTTCTTT.

This clonotype came up once. V is TRBV18 and J is TRBJ1-6; tentatively, D is TRBD1 (6 bases). Germline CDR1 reads KGHSH; CDR2 reads LQKENI. V was clipped by 1 base and J by 3 bases, with 7 bases between them. CDR3 length equals 15 residues. Here the CDR3 DNA reads TGTGCCAGCTCACCACAAGGGGGCTATAATTCACCCCTCCACTTT. Its protein is CASSPQGGYNSPLHF. Looking up the rest from reference TRBV18 and TRBJ1-6 gives the full variable domain: NAGVMQNPRHLVRRRGQEARLRCSPMKGHSHVYWYRQLPEEGLKFMVYLQKENIIDESGMPKERFSAEFPKEGPSILRIQQVVRGDSAAYFCASSPQGGYNSPLHFGNGTRLTVT.

The V and J genes are TRBV24-1 and TRBJ1-1; 7 nucleotides line up with TRBD1. In germline, CDR1 is KGHDR, CDR2 SFDVKD. V lost 4 bases, J lost 10 bases, and 8 bases stayed unmatched. The CDR3 totals 13 residues. Here the CDR3 reads CATSEPTGAVAFF. In nucleotides, the CDR3 is TGTGCCACCAGTGAACCTACAGGGGCGGTAGCTTTCTTT.